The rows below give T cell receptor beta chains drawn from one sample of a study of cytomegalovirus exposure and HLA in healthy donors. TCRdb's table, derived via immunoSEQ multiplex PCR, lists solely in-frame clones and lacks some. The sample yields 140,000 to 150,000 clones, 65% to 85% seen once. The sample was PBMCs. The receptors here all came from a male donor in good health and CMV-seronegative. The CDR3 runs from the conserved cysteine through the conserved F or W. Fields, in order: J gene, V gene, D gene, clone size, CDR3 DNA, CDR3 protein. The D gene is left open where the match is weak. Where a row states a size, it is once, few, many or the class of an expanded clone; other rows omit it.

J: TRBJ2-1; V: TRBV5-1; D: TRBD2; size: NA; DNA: TGCGCCAGCAGCTTGGGGACTAGCGGGAGTATGTATGAGCAGTTCTTC; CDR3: CASSLGTSGSMYEQFF
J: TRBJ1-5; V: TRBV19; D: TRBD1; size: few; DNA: TGTGCCAGTAGGAGGGGGCAAAGCAATCAGCCCCAGCATTTT; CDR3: CASRRGQSNQPQHF
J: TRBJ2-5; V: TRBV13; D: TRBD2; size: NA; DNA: TGTGCCAGCAGCTTAGGGGGTCTAAGCGGGAGGGCCTTTGAGACCCAGTACTTC; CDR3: CASSLGGLSGRAFETQYF
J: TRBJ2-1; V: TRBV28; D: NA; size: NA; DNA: TGTGCCAGCAGTTCCCCCGGTGAGCAGTTCTTC; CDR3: CASSSPGEQFF
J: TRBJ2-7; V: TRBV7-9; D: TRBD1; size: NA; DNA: TGTGCCAGCAGCTTCGGAAGGACAGGAAACTACGAGCAGTACTTC; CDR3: CASSFGRTGNYEQYF
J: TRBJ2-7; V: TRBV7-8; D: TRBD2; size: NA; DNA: TGTGCCAGCAGCCCCAGACTAGCGGGGGAGACCTACGAGCAGTACTTC; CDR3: CASSPRLAGETYEQYF
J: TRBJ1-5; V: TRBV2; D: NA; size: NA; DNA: TGTGCCAGCAGTGAAGGGGGAGGCAATCAGCCCCAGCATTTT; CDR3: CASSEGGGNQPQHF
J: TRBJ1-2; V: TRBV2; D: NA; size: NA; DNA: TGTGCCAGCAGCAGTGAGTCCGGGTGGGGCTACACCTTC; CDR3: CASSSESGWGYTF
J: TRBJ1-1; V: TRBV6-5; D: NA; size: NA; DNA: TGTGCCAGCAGTTACTCGATTGAGACTGAAGCTTTCTTT; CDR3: CASSYSIETEAFF
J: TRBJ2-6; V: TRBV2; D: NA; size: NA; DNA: TGTGCCAGCAGTGAAAATGGGGCTTTGACGGGTTCGGCTTTC; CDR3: CASSENGALTGSAF
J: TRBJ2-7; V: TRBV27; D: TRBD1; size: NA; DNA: TGTGCCAGCAGCAGAGACAGGGCCTACGAGCAGTACTTC; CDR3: CASSRDRAYEQYF
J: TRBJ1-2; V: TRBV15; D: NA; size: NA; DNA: TGTGCCACCAGCAGAGACGTGGGGGCCAACTATGGCTACACCTTC; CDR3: CATSRDVGANYGYTF
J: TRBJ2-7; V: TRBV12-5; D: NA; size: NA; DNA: TGTGCTAGTGGTTTCGGAGGGTCCTACGAGCAGTACTTC; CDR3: CASGFGGSYEQYF
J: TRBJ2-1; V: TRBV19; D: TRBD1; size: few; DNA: TGTGCCAGTAGTGTCGGGACAGGCAATGAGCAGTTCTTC; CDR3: CASSVGTGNEQFF
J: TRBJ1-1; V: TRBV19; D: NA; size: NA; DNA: TGTGCCAGTGTTACAGGGTCTGGGGTTGGGGCTTTCTTT; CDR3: CASVTGSGVGAFF
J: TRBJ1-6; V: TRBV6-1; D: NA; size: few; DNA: TGTGCCAGCAGTGAAGCCGAGGGCGATAATTCACCCCTCCACTTT; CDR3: CASSEAEGDNSPLHF
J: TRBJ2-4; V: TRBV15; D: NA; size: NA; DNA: TGTGCCACCAGCAGAGATTCGAGGGCAGTAGCCAAAAACATTCAGTACTTC; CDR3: CATSRDSRAVAKNIQYF
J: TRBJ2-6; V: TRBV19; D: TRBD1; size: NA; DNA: TGTGCCAGTAGCCCGGGACAGGGAAGCTCTGGGGCCAACGTCCTGACTTTC; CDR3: CASSPGQGSSGANVLTF
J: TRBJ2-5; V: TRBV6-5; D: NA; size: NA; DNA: TGTGCCAGCAGTTTGGACAGACGCGGGGAGACCCAGTACTTC; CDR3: CASSLDRRGETQYF
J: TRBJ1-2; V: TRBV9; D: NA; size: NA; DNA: TGTGCCAGCAGCGTAGGAGGGGGGGCTAGTGGCTACACCTTC; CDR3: CASSVGGGASGYTF
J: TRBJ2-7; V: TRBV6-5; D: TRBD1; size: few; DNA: TGTGCCAGCAGCGTGGGACAGGGGAACTACGAGCAGTACTTC; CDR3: CASSVGQGNYEQYF
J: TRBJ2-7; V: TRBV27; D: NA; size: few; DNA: TGTGCCAGCAGTTCCGCTGACTTCCCCCACGAGCAGTACTTC; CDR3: CASSSADFPHEQYF
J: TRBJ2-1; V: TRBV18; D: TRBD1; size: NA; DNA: TGTGCCAGCTCACCCCCGGGACAGGGGGTGAATGAGCAGTTCTTC; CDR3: CASSPPGQGVNEQFF
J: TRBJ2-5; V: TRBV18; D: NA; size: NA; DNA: TGTGCCAGCTCAGAGGACAGCTGGTACCAAGAGACCCAGTACTTC; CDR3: CASSEDSWYQETQYF
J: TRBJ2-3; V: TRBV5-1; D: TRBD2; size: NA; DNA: TGCGCCAGCAGCCCTAAGACGACTAGCGGGAGGCCAGATACGCAGTATTTT; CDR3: CASSPKTTSGRPDTQYF
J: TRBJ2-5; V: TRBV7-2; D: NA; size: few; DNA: TGTGCCAGCAGCTCCCCCGCGGGGGAGACCCAGTACTTC; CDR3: CASSSPAGETQYF
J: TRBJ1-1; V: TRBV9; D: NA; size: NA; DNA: TGTGCCAGCAGCGGGGCGAGGGTCAACTCAAACACTGAAGCTTTCTTT; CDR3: CASSGARVNSNTEAFF
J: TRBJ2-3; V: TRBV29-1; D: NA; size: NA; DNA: TGCAGCGTTGAAGACCGCGGCTCCCAGGGAGATACGCAGTATTTT; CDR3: CSVEDRGSQGDTQYF
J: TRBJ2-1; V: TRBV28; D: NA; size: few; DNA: TGTGCCAGCAGTTTAGGCGGGACCGCCTACAATGAGCAGTTCTTC; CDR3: CASSLGGTAYNEQFF
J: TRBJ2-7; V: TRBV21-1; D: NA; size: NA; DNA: TGTGCCAGCAGCAACGGTTACAGTCCCTCCTACGAGCAGTACTTC; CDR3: CASSNGYSPSYEQYF
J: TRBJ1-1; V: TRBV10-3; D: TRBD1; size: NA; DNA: TGTGCCATCACCCAGGACAGGGCCACTACTGAAGCTTTCTTT; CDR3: CAITQDRATTEAFF
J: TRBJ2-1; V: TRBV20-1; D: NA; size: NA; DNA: TGCAGCCTATACAATGAGCAGTTCTTC; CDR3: CSLYNEQFF
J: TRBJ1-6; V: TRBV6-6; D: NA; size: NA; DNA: TGTGCCAGCAGTGGACACAGGGATCCACCCCTCCACTTT; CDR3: CASSGHRDPPLHF
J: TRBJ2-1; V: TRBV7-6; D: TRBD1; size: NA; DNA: TGTGCCAGCAGCTCGACAGGGTTCGATGAGCAGTTCTTC; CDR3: CASSSTGFDEQFF
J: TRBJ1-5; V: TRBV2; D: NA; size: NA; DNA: TGTGCCAGCAGTGTTCGGGGGGCAGGAATCAATCAGCCCCAGCATTTT; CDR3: CASSVRGAGINQPQHF
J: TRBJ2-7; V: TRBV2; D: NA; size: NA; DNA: TGTGCCAGCAGTGAAGGACCGCAGGGGGGCTCCTACGAGCAGTACTTC; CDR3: CASSEGPQGGSYEQYF
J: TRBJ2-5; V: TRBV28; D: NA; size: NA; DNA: TGTGCCAGCAGTTCATCGGGCACGGGGGAAGAGACCCAGTACTTC; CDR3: CASSSSGTGEETQYF
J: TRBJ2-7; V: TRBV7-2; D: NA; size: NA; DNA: TGTGCCAGCAGCTTAGGGCGGGGGCCCTACGAGCAGTACTTC; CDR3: CASSLGRGPYEQYF
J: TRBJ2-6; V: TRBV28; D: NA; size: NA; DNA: TGTGCCAGCAGTTTATCCCGGAGCTCTGGGGCCAACGTCCTGACTTTC; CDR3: CASSLSRSSGANVLTF
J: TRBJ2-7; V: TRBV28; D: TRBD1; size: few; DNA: TGTGCCAGCAGTCCTAACAGGGGTGAAATCGAGCAGTACTTC; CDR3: CASSPNRGEIEQYF
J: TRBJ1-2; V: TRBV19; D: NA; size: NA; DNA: TGTGCCAGTAGGCCGGACCCGGGATATGGCTACACCTTC; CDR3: CASRPDPGYGYTF
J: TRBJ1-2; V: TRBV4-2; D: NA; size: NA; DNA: TGTGCCAGCAGCCAAGACCCGAGCGCGGACACCCCTTATGGCTACACCTTC; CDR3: CASSQDPSADTPYGYTF
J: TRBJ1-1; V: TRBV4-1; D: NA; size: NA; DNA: TGCGCCAGCAGCCAAGATGTAGGGGGGGATACTGAAGCTTTCTTT; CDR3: CASSQDVGGDTEAFF
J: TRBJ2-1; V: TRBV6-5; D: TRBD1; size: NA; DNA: TGTGCCAGCAGGACAGGGCTCGATGAGCAGTTCTTC; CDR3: CASRTGLDEQFF